Each of the 2 T cell receptor beta chains below was sequenced from the same sample in a study of blood T cell repertoires in COVID-19. The assay was immunoSEQ multiplex PCR, and TCRdb's table has in-frame clones only and misses some. The table includes fewer than 350,000 clones, approximately 81% detected once. The sequencing input was PBMCs or T cells enriched from blood (not recorded which). The receptors derive from a woman between 45 and 60 years old who had recovered from COVID-19.

The rearrangement links TRBV9 to TRBJ2-7; TRBD1 might be the D (6 bases). CDR3 length: 14 residues. V was shortened by 4 bases and J by 0 bases, with 11 bases between the two germline ends. CDR1 SGDLS and CDR2 YYNGEE come from the germline V gene. The CDR3 DNA follows: TGTGCCAGCAGCTTTCGACAGGACTCCTACGAGCAGTACTTC. It is translated as CASSFRQDSYEQYF.

This chain connects TRBV7-7 to TRBJ2-5; possible D gene TRBD1, 5 bases. V was clipped by 1 base and J by 0 bases, with 12 bases between them. The CDR3 length is 16 residues. Looked up from germline, CDR1 is SSHAT and CDR2 is FNYEAQ (reference sequence). The CDR3 loop reads CASSLGTRAYQETQYF. For the CDR3, the DNA is TGTGCCAGCAGCTTAGGGACAAGAGCCTACCAAGAGACCCAGTACTTC.